This T cell receptor (beta chain) was documented in a study of blood T cell repertoires in COVID-19. On the study more broadly: Samples came from the United States, Italy and Spain, spanning acute and convalescent COVID-19. In each case, the material was cDNA or gDNA derived from T cells, B-cell-depleted T cells, or PBMCs.

CDR3 length: 15 residues. Trimming stripped 2 bases from V and 0 bases from J, with 11 bases between. Germline CDR1 SGHVS, CDR2 FQNEAQ. In the authors' methods: Using reference gene primer amplification, nucleated cell counts were estimated. The assay was immunoSEQ multiplex PCR, and TCRdb's table has in-frame clones only and misses some. That table gives V, J and clone size, and the DNA gave D and trimming. The repertoire holds 400,000 to 450,000 clones, with roughly 89% as singletons. The gene calls are TRBV7-8 and TRBJ2-7; no definite D call. This sequence originates from a woman in her twenties or thirties with active or convalescent COVID-19. The sequenced sample was peripheral blood. Here the CDR3 reads CASSLLGSSSYEQYF. The CDR3 DNA sequence: TGTGCCAGCAGCTTATTGGGCTCAAGCTCCTACGAGCAGTACTTC.